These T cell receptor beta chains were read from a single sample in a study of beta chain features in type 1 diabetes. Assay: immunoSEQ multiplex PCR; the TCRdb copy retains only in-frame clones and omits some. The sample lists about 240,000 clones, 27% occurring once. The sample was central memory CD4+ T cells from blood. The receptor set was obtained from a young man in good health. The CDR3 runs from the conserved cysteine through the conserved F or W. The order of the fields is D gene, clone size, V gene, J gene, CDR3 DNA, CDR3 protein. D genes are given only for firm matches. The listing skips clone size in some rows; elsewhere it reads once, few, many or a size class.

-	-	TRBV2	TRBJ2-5	TGTGCCAGCAGGGGAGGGACATCGACACAAGAGACCCAGTACTTC	CASRGGTSTQETQYF
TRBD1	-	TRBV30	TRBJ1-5	TGTGCCTGGAGTACGGGGACAGGAGGTATCAATCAGCCCCAGCATTTT	CAWSTGTGGINQPQHF
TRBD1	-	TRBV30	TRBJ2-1	TGTGCCTGGAGTTCCCCGACAGGGGTTTTTGAGCAGTTCTTC	CAWSSPTGVFEQFF
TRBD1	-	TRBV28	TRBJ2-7	TGTGCCAGCATCGGGACAGGACGAATCTCCTACGAGCAGTACTTC	CASIGTGRISYEQYF
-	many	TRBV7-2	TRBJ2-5	TGTGCCAGCAGGCTCGGGACTGGAGAGACCCAGTACTTC	CASRLGTGETQYF
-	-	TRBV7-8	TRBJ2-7	TGTGCCAGCAGCTTAGCGAACGGACGCTACGAGCAGTACTTC	CASSLANGRYEQYF
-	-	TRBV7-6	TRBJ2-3	TGTGCCAGCAGCTTAGCCGTCGGCACAGATACGCAGTATTTT	CASSLAVGTDTQYF
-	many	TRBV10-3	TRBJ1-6	TGTGCCATCAGTGAGGGGTCAACCCATTCACCCCTCCACTTT	CAISEGSTHSPLHF
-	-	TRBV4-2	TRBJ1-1	TGTGCCAGCAGCCGTACATCGGAGTTGAACACTGAAGCTTTCTTT	CASSRTSELNTEAFF
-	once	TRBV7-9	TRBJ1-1	TGTGCCAGCAGCCGGACGGGGGTAAACACTGAAGCTTTCTTT	CASSRTGVNTEAFF
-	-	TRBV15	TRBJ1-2	TGTGCCACCAGCAGAGATCAAACAGGCTACACCTTC	CATSRDQTGYTF
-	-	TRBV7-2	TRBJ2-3	TGTGCCAGCAGCTACCGCCAGGGGGGGACCTCCGATACGCAGTATTTT	CASSYRQGGTSDTQYF
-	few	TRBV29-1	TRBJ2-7	TGCAGCGTTGCCCCGGCTACCACCTACGAGCAGTACTTC	CSVAPATTYEQYF